This entry lists 27 T cell receptor beta chains sequenced from one sample in a study of CD8+ T cells in alopecia areata. Sequencing relied on a cDNA template that was reverse transcribed from extracted RNA. The method was immunoSEQ multiplex PCR; TCRdb's version includes in-frame clones alone and lacks a portion of them. The sample records approximately 9,300 clones, 55% to 75% being singletons. Specimens obtained from alopecia areata patients comprised lesional scalp punch biopsies and peripheral blood. Sequencing input: skin. The origin of the receptors is a human donor with alopecia areata.

This chain links TRBV2 with TRBJ2-1; 9 nucleotides align to TRBD2. The CDR3 loop spans 15 amino acids. After removal of 6 bases from V and 4 bases from J, the junction contained 7 bases not matched to a gene. Germline V gene data show CDR1 as SNHLY and CDR2 as FYNNEI. The CDR3 loop reads CASSDGLALYNEQFF. As DNA, the CDR3 is TGTGCCAGCAGCGACGGACTAGCGCTTTACAATGAGCAGTTCTTC.

CDR3 coding DNA: TGTGCCAGCAGTTTCCAACTAGCGGTCCTCTCCTACGAGCAGTACTTC. Its protein is CASSFQLAVLSYEQYF. This chain joins TRBV28 and TRBJ2-7; TRBD2 agrees at 8 bases. The CDR3 contains 16 residues. J lost 0 bases, V lost 3 bases, and 7 bases had no gene match. Germline assignment: CDR1 MDHEN and CDR2 SYDVKM.

The J gene is TRBJ2-3, the V gene TRBV11-2; D ambiguous. The CDR3 has 15 amino acids. CDR1 and CDR2 (germline): SGHAT, FQNNGV. V gave up 0 bases and J gave up 8 bases, with 15 bases separating them. CDR3 nucleotide sequence: TGTGCCAGCAGCTTAGAGCCCATCAACCAGGTTACGCAGTATTTT. Protein sequence: CASSLEPINQVTQYF.

The genes are TRBV2 and TRBJ2-7; D unclear. CDR1 and CDR2 from the germline V gene are SNHLY and FYNNEI. This CDR3 spans 13 amino acids. Trimming shortened V by 2 bases and J by 4 bases, and 9 bases separated the two germline ends. CDR3 sequence reads: CASSEWMGYEQYF. CDR3 nucleotide sequence: TGTGCCAGCAGTGAATGGATGGGGTACGAGCAGTACTTC.

The chain links TRBV7-2 to TRBJ2-5, with TRBD2 as a possible D gene (7 bases). Germline loops: CDR1 SGHTA, CDR2 FQGNSA. CDR3 length: 16 amino acids. V lost 7 bases to trimming and J lost 7 bases, with 25 bases between them. In DNA, the CDR3 is TGTGCCAGCAACCTCCTCACGGGGGGCACTGCAGGGACCCAGTACTTC. Amino acid sequence: CASNLLTGGTAGTQYF.

There are a few counts of this clone. The CDR3 sequence: CASSLYSRWGGVDAYEQYF. In nucleotides, the CDR3 is TGTGCCAGCAGCTTATACTCAAGATGGGGGGGAGTTGACGCCTACGAGCAGTACTTC. The rearrangement links TRBV7-9 to TRBJ2-7; the match to TRBD2 covers 7 bases. The V gene end was trimmed by 2 bases and the J gene end by 2 bases; junction bases not matched to a gene: 18. The CDR3 consists of 19 residues. CDR1 and CDR2 (germline): SEHNR, FQNEAQ (reference sequence).

The chain combines TRBV29-1 with TRBJ2-2, with D possibly matching TRBD1 (6 bases). V lost 4 bases and J lost 4, with 10 bases in between. The germline CDR1 and CDR2 sequences are SQVTM and ANQGSEA. This CDR3 contains 13 residues. For the CDR3, the DNA is TGCAGCGTTGGGGGGCAGCGCACCGGGGAGCTGTTTTTT. This encodes CSVGGQRTGELFF.

The chain has TRBV29-1 and TRBJ2-3; D not resolved. The germline V and J ends were trimmed by 7 bases and 3 bases, with 5 bases remaining between them. Germline V CDR1 and CDR2: SQVTM, ANQGSEA. The CDR3 runs 10 residues. The CDR3 loop is CSALTDTQYF. DNA for the CDR3: TGCAGCGCCCTTACAGATACGCAGTATTTT.

This clone was observed once. CDR3 in amino acids: CASSPRGYEQYF. CDR3 nucleotides: TGCGCCAGCAGCCCGAGGGGCTACGAGCAGTACTTC. The chain uses TRBV5-1 and TRBJ2-7; D is tentatively TRBD1 or TRBD2 (5 bases each). The CDR3 covers 12 residues. Trimming took 4 bases from V and 3 from J, leaving 8 bases between them. Germline values: CDR1 SGHRS, CDR2 YFSETQ.

This chain uses TRBV6-4 with TRBJ2-5; the D is unclear. The DNA end is a closer match to TRBJ2-7, so the J assignment may be wrong. Germline CDR1 reads MRHNA; CDR2 reads SNTAGT. There are 13 residues in the CDR3. The CDR3 bases are TGTGCCACCGTTTCTACGGCCGTATACGAGCAGTACTTC. Translation gives CATVSTAVYEQYF.

The chain has TRBV5-1 and TRBJ2-5; D not certain. CDR1 is SGHRS, CDR2 YFSETQ, per germline. The CDR3 spans 11 residues. Trimming stripped 4 bases from V and 2 bases from J, with 3 bases between. DNA of the CDR3: TGCGCCAGCAGCGTACAAGAGACCCAGTACTTC. Protein sequence: CASSVQETQYF.

The genes are TRBV27 and TRBJ1-5; the D is unclear. This CDR3 contains 13 residues. Between the trimmed V and J ends, which lost 2 bases and 9 bases, there was a span of 11 bases. Germline values: CDR1 MNHEY, CDR2 SMNVEV (reference sequence). The CDR3 reads CASSLASGSPQHF. The DNA of the CDR3 is TGTGCCAGCAGTTTAGCGTCCGGCTCGCCCCAGCATTTT.

The chain has TRBV18 and TRBJ1-1; TRBD1 matches 7 bases. The CDR3 runs to 16 residues. The germline CDR1 and CDR2 sequences are KGHSH and LQKENI. V lost 5 bases, J lost 1 base, and 10 bases stayed unmatched. In DNA form, the CDR3 reads TGTGCCAGCTCAACCCACGCCGGGACAGAGAACACTGAAGCTTTCTTT. Its translation: CASSTHAGTENTEAFF.

Notes on this clone: The same CDR3 also results from other DNA sequences found in this sample. The chain recombines TRBV29-1 with TRBJ2-7; 9 positions agree with TRBD2. The CDR3 length is 14 residues. Germline V gene sequence: CDR1 SQVTM, CDR2 ANQGSEA. V lost 4 bases, J lost 4 bases, and 8 bases stayed unmatched. The CDR3 coding sequence is TGCAGCGTTGCATTAGTAGCGGGAGCTTACGAGCAGTACTTC. It specifies CSVALVAGAYEQYF.

V is TRBV7-9 and J is TRBJ1-1, with D perhaps matching TRBD1 (5 bases). The V end was cut by 1 base, the J end by 5 bases, with 11 bases between. CDR1 and CDR2 (germline): SEHNR, FQNEAQ (reference sequence). CDR3 size: 14 residues. In DNA form, the CDR3 reads TGTGCCAGCAGCTTAGAAGGGAGGGGAACTGAAGCTTTCTTT. Translation: CASSLEGRGTEAFF.

The chain carries TRBV5-1 and TRBJ2-7, with D perhaps TRBD2 (5 bases). The germline gives CDR1 SGHRS, CDR2 YFSETQ. The CDR3 runs 13 residues. V was clipped by 2 bases and J by 4 bases, with 10 bases between them. The chain's CDR3 is CASSFGVTYEQYF. CDR3 nucleotide sequence: TGCGCCAGCAGCTTCGGGGTAACTTACGAGCAGTACTTC.

This clone is medium-sized. J is TRBJ2-7 and V is TRBV7-2, with 9 bases identical to TRBD1. The ends lost 5 bases at V and 3 bases at J; junction bases unmatched: 5. Per germline, CDR1 SGHTA and CDR2 FQGNSA. The CDR3 loop spans 14 amino acids. CDR3 nucleotide sequence: TGTGCCAGCAGCCTTGGGACAGGGAACTACGAGCAGTACTTC. Translating it yields CASSLGTGNYEQYF.

Only one count was recorded for this clone. This sequence joins TRBV5-6 and TRBJ2-3; D unclear. Germline lookup yields CDR1 SGHDT and CDR2 YYEEEE. V dropped 4 bases and J dropped 3 bases, with 12 bases sitting between them. This CDR3 region has 14 residues. CDR3 DNA sequence: TGTGCCAGCAGCCCGCTGAGGATAACAGATACGCAGTATTTT. Amino acids: CASSPLRITDTQYF.

This clone was seen only a few times. The chain links TRBV29-1 to TRBJ1-1; weak D call: TRBD1 (6 bases). V lost 6 bases, J lost 1 base, and 12 bases lay in between. Germline V gene lookup returns CDR1 SQVTM and CDR2 ANQGSEA. The CDR3 covers 13 residues. In DNA form, the CDR3 reads TGCAGCGTGAGACAGGCATCGAACACTGAAGCTTTCTTT. This encodes CSVRQASNTEAFF.

V is TRBV5-1 and J is TRBJ2-3; TRBD1 might be the D (6 bases). V lost 3 bases and J lost 6, with 17 bases in between. This CDR3 region has 15 residues. Germline loops: CDR1 SGHRS, CDR2 YFSETQ. The CDR3 DNA follows: TGCGCCAGCAGCTCGCAGGGACACCCGTCGGATACGCAGTATTTT. Its protein product is CASSSQGHPSDTQYF.

This clone has a handful of counts. This sequence joins TRBV10-3 and TRBJ2-7, with 10 bases fitting TRBD1. The germline V gene has CDR1 ENHRY and CDR2 SYGVKD. The V and J ends lost 6 bases and 3 bases, in that order; junction bases with no gene match: 11. The CDR3 length is 16 residues. The CDR3 here is CAISSHSGTGDYEQYF. The CDR3 nucleotides are TGTGCCATCAGCTCTCATTCCGGGACAGGGGACTACGAGCAGTACTTC.

The rearrangement uses TRBV5-1 and TRBJ1-2; D remains unclear. The CDR3 has 12 residues. The V end was cut by 0 bases, the J end by 5 bases, with 5 bases between. Germline V gene lookup returns CDR1 SGHRS and CDR2 YFSETQ. CDR3 protein: CASSLDRYGYTF. The CDR3 nucleotides read TGCGCCAGCAGCTTGGACAGATATGGCTACACCTTC.

V gene TRBV6-5 combines with J gene TRBJ1-1, with D tentatively TRBD1 (5 bases). This CDR3 has 14 amino acids. Germline assignment: CDR1 MNHEY and CDR2 SVGAGI. The V end was cut by 2 bases, the J end by 5 bases, with 12 bases between. CDR3 sequence reads: CASSYGGSETEAFF. In DNA form, the CDR3 reads TGTGCCAGCAGTTACGGGGGATCGGAGACTGAAGCTTTCTTT.

This chain links TRBV7-2 with TRBJ2-5; 11 bases are a match to TRBD2. Looked up from germline, CDR1 is SGHTA and CDR2 is FQGNSA. The J segment lost 1 base and the V segment lost 4 bases, leaving 11 bases of the junction unmatched. CDR3 size: 18 residues. Here the CDR3 reads CASSSGGVAGGFQETQYF. Written as DNA, the CDR3 is TGTGCCAGCAGCTCAGGTGGAGTAGCGGGGGGGTTCCAAGAGACCCAGTACTTC.

This clone has only a few counts. The V and J genes are TRBV4-2 and TRBJ2-7; 7 nucleotides match TRBD2. The junction had 6 bases not matched to a gene; V was cut back by 1 base and J by 3 bases. This CDR3 is built from 15 residues. CDR1 and CDR2 from the germline V gene are LGHNA and YNFKEQ. Written as DNA, the CDR3 is TGTGCCAGCAGCCAAGTAGCAGCGGGAAACTACGAGCAGTACTTC. Amino acids: CASSQVAAGNYEQYF.

The chain combines TRBV5-6 with TRBJ1-1; perhaps TRBD1 as D (5 bases). With 2 bases removed from V and 5 bases from J, the gap between germline ends came to 19 bases. Per the germline V gene, CDR1 is SGHDT and CDR2 is YYEEEE. This CDR3 region has 16 residues. The CDR3 DNA reads as TGTGCCAGCAGCTTACCCCCCGGCAGGGTGAGAACTGAAGCTTTCTTT. It is translated as CASSLPPGRVRTEAFF.

The chain uses TRBV5-6 and TRBJ1-5; TRBD1 is a possible D gene (5 bases). Germline CDR1 and CDR2: SGHDT and YYEEEE. CDR3 length: 14 residues. The V gene lost 3 bases and the J gene lost 4 bases, with 11 bases spanning the gap. This CDR3 reads CASSSRGLNQPQHF. The CDR3 bases are TGTGCCAGCAGCTCCCGGGGGTTAAATCAGCCCCAGCATTTT.